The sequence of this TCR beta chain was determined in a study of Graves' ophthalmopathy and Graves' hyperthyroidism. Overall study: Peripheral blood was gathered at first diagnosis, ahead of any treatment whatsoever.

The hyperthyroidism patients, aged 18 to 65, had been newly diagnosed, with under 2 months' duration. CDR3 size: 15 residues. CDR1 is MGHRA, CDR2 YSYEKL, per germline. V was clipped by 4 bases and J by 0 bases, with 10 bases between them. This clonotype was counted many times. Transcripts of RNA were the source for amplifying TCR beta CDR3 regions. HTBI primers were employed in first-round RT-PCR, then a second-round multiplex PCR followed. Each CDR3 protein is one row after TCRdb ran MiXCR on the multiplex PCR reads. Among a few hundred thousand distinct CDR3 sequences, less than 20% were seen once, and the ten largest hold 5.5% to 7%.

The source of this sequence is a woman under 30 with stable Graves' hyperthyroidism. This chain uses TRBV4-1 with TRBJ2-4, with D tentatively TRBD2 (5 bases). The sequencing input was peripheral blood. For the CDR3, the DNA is TGCGCCAGCAGCCCCGGGGTGGTAGCCAAAAACATTCAGTACTTC. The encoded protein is CASSPGVVAKNIQYF.